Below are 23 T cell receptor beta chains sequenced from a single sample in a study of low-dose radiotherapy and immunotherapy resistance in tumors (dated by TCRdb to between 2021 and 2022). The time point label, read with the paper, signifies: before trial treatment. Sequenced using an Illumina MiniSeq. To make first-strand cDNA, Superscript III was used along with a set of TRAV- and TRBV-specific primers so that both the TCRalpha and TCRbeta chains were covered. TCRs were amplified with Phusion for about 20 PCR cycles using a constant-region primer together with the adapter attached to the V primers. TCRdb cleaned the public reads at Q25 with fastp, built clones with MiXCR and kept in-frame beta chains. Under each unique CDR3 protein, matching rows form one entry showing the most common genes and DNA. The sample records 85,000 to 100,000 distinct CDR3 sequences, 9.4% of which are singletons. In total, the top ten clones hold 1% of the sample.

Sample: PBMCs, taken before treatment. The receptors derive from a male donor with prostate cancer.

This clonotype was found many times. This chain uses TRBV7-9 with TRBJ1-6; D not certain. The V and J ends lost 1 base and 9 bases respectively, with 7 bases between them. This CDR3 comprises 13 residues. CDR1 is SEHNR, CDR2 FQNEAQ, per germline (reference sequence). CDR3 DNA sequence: TGTGCCAGCAGCTTAGTGGGAATTTCACCCCTCCACTTT. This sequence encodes CASSLVGISPLHF. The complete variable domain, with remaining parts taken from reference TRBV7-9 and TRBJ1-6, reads DTGVSQNPRHKITKRGQNVTFRCDPISEHNRLYWYRQTLGQGPEFLTYFQNEAQLEKSRLLSDRFSAERPKGSFSTLEIQRTEQGDSAMYLCASSLVGISPLHFGNGTRLTVT.

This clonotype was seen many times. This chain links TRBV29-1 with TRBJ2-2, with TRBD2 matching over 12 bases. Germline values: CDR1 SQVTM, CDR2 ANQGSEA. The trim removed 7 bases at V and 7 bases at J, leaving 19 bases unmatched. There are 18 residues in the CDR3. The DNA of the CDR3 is TGCAGCGGGGCTTATGACAGGGGTCGACTAGCGGGAGTCGGGGAGCTGTTTTTT. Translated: CSGAYDRGRLAGVGELFF.

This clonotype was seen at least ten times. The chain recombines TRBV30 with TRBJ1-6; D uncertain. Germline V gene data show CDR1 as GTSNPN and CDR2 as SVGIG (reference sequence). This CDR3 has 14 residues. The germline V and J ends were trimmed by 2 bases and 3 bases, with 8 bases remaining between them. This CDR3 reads CAWSRHNYNSPLHF. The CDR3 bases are TGTGCCTGGAGTCGACACAACTATAATTCACCCCTCCACTTT.

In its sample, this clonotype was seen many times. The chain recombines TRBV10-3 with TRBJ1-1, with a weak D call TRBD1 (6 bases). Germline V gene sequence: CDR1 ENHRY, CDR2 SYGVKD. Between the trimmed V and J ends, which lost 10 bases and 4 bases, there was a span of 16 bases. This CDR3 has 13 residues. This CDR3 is CATTGTGTTEAFF. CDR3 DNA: TGTGCCACCACCGGTACAGGGACCACTGAAGCTTTCTTT.

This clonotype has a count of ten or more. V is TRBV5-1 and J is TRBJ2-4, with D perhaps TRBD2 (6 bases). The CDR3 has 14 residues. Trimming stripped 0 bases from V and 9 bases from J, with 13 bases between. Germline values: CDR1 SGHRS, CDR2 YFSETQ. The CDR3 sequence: CASSLEEGAAIQYF. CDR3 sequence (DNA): TGCGCCAGCAGCTTGGAGGAGGGAGCGGCCATTCAGTACTTC.

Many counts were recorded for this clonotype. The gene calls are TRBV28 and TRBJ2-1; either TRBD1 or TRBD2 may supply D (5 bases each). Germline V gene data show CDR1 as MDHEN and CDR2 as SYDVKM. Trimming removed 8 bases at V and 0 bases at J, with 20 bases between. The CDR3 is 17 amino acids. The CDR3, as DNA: TGTGCCAGCGTAGCCTCGAAAAGGGGACCCTCCTACAATGAGCAGTTCTTC. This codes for CASVASKRGPSYNEQFF.

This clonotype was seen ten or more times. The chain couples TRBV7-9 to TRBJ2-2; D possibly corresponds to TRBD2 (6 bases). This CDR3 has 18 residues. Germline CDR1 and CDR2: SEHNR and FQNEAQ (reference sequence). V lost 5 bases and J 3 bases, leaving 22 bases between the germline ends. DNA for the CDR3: TGTGCCAGCAGCCCCGCCAGGTCCCGGGCGGGATACACCGGGGAGCTGTTTTTT. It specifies CASSPARSRAGYTGELFF. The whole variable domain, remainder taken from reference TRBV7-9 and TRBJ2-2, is DTGVSQNPRHKITKRGQNVTFRCDPISEHNRLYWYRQTLGQGPEFLTYFQNEAQLEKSRLLSDRFSAERPKGSFSTLEIQRTEQGDSAMYLCASSPARSRAGYTGELFFGEGSRLTVL.

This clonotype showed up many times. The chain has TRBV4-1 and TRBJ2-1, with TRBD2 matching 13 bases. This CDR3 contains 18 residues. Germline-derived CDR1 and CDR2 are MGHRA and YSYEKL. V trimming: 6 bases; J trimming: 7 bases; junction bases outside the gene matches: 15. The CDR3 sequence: CASSGTQTSGRARNEQFF. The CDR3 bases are TGCGCCAGCAGTGGGACACAAACTAGCGGGAGGGCCCGAAATGAGCAGTTCTTC.

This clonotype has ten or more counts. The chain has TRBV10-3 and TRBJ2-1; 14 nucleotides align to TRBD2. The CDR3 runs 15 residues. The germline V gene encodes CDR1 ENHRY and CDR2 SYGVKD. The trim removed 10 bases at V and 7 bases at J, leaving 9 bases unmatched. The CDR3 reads CATRDGLAGGNEQFF. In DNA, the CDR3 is TGTGCCACTCGGGACGGACTAGCGGGAGGAAATGAGCAGTTCTTC.

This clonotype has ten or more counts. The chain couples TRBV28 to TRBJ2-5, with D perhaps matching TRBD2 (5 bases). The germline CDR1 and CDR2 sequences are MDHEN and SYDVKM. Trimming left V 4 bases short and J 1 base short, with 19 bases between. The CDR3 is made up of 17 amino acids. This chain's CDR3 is CASSSPPRSRGQETQYF. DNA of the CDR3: TGTGCCAGCAGTTCACCCCCCAGGAGCCGGGGCCAAGAGACCCAGTACTTC.

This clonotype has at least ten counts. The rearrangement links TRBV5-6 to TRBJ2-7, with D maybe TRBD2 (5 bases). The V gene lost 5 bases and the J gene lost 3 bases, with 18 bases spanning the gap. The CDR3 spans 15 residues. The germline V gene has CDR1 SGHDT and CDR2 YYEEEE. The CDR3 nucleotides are TGTGCCAGCAGGGACCTTAAGGACTGGCGCTACGAGCAGTACTTC. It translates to CASRDLKDWRYEQYF.

CDR3 protein: CASGLRTGRNEQYF. CDR3 in DNA: TGTGCTAGTGGGCTCCGGACAGGGCGAAACGAGCAGTACTTC. This rearrangement joins TRBV12-5 to TRBJ2-7; 8 bases match TRBD1. Germline V lookup: CDR1 LGHNT, CDR2 FRNRAP. The V gene end was trimmed by 6 bases and the J gene end by 5 bases; junction bases not matched to a gene: 9. CDR3 length equals 14 residues.

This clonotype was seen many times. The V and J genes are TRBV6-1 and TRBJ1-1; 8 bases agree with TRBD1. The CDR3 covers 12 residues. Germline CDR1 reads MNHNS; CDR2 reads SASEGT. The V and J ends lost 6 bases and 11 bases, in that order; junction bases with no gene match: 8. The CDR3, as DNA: TGTGCCAGCAGCGGCACAGGGGGTAAGGCTTTCTTT. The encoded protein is CASSGTGGKAFF.

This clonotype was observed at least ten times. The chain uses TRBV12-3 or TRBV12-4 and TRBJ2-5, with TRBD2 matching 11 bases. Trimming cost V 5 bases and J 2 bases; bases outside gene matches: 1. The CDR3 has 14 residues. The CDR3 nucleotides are TGTGCCAGCAGTCCTAGCGGGAGGCAAGAGACCCAGTACTTC. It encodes CASSPSGRQETQYF.

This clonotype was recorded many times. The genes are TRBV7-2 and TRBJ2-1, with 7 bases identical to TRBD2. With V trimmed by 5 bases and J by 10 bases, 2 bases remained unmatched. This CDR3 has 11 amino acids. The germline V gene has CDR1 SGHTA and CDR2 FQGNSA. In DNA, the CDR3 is TGTGCCAGCAGCCAAGCGGGGGAGCAGTTCTTC. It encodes CASSQAGEQFF.

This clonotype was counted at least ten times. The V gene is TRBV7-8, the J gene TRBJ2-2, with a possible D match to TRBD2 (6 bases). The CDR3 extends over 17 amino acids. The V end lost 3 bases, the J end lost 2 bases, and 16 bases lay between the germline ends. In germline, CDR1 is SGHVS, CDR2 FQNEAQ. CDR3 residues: CASSFSGTRGNTGELFF. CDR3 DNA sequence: TGTGCCAGCAGCTTCTCTGGAACGCGGGGCAACACCGGGGAGCTGTTTTTT.

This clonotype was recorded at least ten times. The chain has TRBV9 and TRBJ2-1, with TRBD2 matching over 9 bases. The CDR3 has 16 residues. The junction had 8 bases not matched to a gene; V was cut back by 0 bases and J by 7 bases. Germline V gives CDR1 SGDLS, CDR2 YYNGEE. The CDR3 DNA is TGTGCCAGCAGCGTAGGGGTAGCGGGAGAGCGGAATGAGCAGTTCTTC. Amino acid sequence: CASSVGVAGERNEQFF.

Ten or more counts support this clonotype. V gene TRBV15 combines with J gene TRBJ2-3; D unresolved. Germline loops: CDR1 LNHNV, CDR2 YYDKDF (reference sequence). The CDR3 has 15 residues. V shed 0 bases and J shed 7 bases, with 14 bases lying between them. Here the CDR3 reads CATSRDLRSQYTQYF. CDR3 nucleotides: TGTGCCACCAGCAGAGATTTGAGATCCCAGTATACGCAGTATTTT.

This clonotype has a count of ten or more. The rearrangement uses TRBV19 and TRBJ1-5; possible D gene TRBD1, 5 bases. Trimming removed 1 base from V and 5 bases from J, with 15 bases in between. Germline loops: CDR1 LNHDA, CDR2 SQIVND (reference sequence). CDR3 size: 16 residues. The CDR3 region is CASSIAAGIRDQPQHF. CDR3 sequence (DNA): TGTGCCAGTAGTATAGCCGCAGGGATTCGGGATCAGCCCCAGCATTTT.

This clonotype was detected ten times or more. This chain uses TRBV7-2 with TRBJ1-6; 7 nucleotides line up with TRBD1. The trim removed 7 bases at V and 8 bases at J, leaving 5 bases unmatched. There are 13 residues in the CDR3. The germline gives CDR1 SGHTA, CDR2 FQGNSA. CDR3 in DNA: TGTGCCAGCAAAAAGCAGGGGGATTCACCCCTCCACTTT. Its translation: CASKKQGDSPLHF.

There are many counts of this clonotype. The CDR3 here is CASSLAVLGVNTEAFF. In nucleotides, the CDR3 is TGTGCCAGCAGCTTAGCTGTATTAGGGGTGAACACTGAAGCTTTCTTT. This chain uses TRBV7-2 with TRBJ1-1, with D perhaps TRBD1 (5 bases). Germline CDR1 SGHTA, CDR2 FQGNSA. V lost 0 bases and J lost 0, with 11 bases in between. This CDR3 has 16 amino acids.

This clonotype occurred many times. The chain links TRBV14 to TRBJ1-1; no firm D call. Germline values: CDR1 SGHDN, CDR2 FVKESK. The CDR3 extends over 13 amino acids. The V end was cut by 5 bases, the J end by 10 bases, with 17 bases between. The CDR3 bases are TGTGCCAGCAGCAATTATCCGGGGAGAGGAGCTTTCTTT. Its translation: CASSNYPGRGAFF.

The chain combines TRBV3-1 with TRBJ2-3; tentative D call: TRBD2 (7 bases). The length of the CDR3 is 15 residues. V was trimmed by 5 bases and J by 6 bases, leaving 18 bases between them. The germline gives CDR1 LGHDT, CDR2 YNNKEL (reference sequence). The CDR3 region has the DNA TGTGCCAGCAGCGGCACCCGGACTAGGGGGGATACGCAGTATTTT. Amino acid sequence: CASSGTRTRGDTQYF.